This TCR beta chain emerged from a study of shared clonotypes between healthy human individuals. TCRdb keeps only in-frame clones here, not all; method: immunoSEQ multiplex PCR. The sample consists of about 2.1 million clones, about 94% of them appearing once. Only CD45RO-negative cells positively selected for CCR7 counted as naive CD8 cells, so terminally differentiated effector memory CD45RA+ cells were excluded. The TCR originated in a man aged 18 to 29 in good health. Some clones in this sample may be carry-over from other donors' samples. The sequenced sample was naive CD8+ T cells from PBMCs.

The chain's CDR3 is CASSYGPGGGSEQYF. The CDR3 nucleotides read TGTGCCAGCAGTTACGGCCCTGGGGGGGGCTCCGAGCAGTACTTC. The chain is built from TRBV6-5 and TRBJ2-7; a possible D gene is TRBD2 (7 bases). Germline loops: CDR1 MNHEY, CDR2 SVGAGI. The CDR3 sequence is 15 residues long. V shed 2 bases and J shed 6 bases, with 17 bases lying between them.